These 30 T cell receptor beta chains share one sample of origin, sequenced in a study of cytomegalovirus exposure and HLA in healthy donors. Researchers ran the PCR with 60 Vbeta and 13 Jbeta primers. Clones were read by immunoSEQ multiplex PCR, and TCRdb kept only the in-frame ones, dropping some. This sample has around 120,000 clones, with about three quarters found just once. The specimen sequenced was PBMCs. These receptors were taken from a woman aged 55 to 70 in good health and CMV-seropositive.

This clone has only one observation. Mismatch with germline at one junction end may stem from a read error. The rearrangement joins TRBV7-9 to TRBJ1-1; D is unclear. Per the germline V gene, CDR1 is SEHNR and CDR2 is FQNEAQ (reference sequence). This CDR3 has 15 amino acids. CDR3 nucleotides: TGTTCCAGCAGCACCCGACTTGCCCAGAGAACTGAAGCTTTCTTT. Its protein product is CSSSTRLAQRTEAFF.

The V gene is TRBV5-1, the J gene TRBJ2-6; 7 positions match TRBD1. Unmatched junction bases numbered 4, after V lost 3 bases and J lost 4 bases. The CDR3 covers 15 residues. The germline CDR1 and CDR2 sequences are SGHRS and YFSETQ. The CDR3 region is CASSSTGPGANVLTF. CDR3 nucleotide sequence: TGCGCCAGCAGCTCGACAGGGCCCGGGGCCAACGTCCTGACTTTC.

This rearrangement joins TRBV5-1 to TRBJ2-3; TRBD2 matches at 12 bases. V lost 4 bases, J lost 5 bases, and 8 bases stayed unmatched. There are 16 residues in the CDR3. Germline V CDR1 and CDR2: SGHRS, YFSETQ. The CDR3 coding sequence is TGCGCCAGCAGCGGCGGACTAGCGGGGACCTTAGATACGCAGTATTTT. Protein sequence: CASSGGLAGTLDTQYF.

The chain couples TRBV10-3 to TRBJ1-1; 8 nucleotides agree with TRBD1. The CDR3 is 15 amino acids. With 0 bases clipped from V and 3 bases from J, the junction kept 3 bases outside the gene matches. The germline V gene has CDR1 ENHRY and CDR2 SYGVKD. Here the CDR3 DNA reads TGTGCCATCAGTGAGTCGAAACAGGGGGACACTGAAGCTTTCTTT. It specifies CAISESKQGDTEAFF.

CDR3 nucleotides: TGTGCCAGCAAGGGTGTCACAGGGGGTAATGAAAAACTGTTTTTT. This gives the protein CASKGVTGGNEKLFF. This chain uses TRBV27 with TRBJ1-4, with 8 bases aligning to TRBD1. V shed 7 bases, J shed 4 bases, and the junction held 8 bases outside the gene matches. From germline, CDR1 is MNHEY and CDR2 SMNVEV (reference sequence). This CDR3 comprises 15 residues.

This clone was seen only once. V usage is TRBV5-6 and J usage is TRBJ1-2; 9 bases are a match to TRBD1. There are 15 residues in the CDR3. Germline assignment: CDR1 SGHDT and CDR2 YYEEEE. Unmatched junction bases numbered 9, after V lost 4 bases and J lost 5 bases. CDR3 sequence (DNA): TGTGCCAGCAGCCCAACAGGGGGCGCCCCTTATGGCTACACCTTC. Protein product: CASSPTGGAPYGYTF.

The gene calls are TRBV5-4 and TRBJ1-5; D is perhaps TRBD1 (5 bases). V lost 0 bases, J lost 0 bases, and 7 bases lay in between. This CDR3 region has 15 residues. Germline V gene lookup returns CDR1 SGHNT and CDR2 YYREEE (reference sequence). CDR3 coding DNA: TGTGCCAGCAGCTTGGGGGGCCATAGCAATCAGCCCCAGCATTTT. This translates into CASSLGGHSNQPQHF.

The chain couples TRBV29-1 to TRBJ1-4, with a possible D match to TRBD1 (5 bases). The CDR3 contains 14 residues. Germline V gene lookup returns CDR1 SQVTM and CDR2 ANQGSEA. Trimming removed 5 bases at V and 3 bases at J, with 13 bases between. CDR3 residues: CSVRQTLANEKLFF. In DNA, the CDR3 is TGCAGCGTTAGACAGACTTTGGCTAATGAAAAACTGTTTTTT.

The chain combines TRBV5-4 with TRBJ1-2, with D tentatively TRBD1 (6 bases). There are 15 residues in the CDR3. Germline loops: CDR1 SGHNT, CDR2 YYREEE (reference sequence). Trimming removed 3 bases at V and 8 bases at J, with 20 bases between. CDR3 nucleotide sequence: TGTGCCAGCAGCTCGGACGGAAACAGGGTGTGGGGCTACACCTTC. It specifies CASSSDGNRVWGYTF.

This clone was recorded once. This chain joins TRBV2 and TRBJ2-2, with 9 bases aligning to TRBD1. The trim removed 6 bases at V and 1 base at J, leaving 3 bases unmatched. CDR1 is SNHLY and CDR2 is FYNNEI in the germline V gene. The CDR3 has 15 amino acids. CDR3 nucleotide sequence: TGTGCCAGCAGCTGGGACAGGGAGAACACCGGGGAGCTGTTTTTT. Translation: CASSWDRENTGELFF. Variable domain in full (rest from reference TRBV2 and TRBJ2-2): EPEVTQTPSHQVTQMGQEVILRCVPISNHLYFYWYRQILGQKVEFLVSFYNNEISEKSEIFDDQFSVERPDGSNFTLKIRSTKLEDSAMYFCASSWDRENTGELFFGEGSRLTVL.

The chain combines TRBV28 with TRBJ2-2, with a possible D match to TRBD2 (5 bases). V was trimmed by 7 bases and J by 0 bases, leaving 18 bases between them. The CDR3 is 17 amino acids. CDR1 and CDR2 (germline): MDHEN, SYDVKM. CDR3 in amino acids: CASNPRDFPSNTGELFF. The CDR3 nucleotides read TGTGCCAGCAACCCGAGGGATTTCCCGTCGAACACCGGGGAGCTGTTTTTT.

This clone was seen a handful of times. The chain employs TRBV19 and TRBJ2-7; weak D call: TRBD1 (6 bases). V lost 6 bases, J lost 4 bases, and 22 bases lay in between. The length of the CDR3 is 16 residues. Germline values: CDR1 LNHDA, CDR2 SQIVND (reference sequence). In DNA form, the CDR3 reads TGTGCCAGTAGCCCCCTCATGACAACAGGGAATTACGAGCAGTACTTC. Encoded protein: CASSPLMTTGNYEQYF.

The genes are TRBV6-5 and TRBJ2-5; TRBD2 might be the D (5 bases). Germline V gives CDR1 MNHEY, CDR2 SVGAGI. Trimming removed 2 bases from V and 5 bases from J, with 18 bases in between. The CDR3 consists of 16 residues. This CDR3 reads CASSYAEVGVRETQYF. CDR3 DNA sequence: TGTGCCAGCAGTTACGCGGAGGTTGGGGTCCGGGAGACCCAGTACTTC.

The chain's CDR3 is CASSTGTGANQPQHF. CDR3 DNA sequence: TGTGCCAGCAGCACCGGGACAGGGGCAAATCAGCCCCAGCATTTT. The rearrangement joins TRBV5-4 to TRBJ1-5, with 10 bases lining up with TRBD1. J was trimmed by 4 bases and V by 4 bases; bases with no gene match: 5. The CDR3 has 15 residues. Germline assignment: CDR1 SGHNT and CDR2 YYREEE (reference sequence).

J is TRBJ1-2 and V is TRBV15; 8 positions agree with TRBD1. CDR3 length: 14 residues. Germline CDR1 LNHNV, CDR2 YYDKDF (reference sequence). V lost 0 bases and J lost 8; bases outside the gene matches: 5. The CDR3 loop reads CATSRDRGRSGYTF. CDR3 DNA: TGTGCCACCAGCAGAGACAGGGGGCGTAGCGGCTACACCTTC. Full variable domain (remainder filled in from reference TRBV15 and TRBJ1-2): DAMVIQNPRYQVTQFGKPVTLSCSQTLNHNVMYWYQQKSSQAPKLLFHYYDKDFNNEADTPDNFQSRRPNTSFCFLDIRSPGLGDTAMYLCATSRDRGRSGYTFGSGTRLTVV.

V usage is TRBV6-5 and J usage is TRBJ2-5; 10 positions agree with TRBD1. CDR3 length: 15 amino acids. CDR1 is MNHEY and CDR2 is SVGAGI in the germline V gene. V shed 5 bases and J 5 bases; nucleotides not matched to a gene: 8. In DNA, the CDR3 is TGTGCCAGCAGTCACGGGACAGGGGTCATCGAGACCCAGTACTTC. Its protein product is CASSHGTGVIETQYF.

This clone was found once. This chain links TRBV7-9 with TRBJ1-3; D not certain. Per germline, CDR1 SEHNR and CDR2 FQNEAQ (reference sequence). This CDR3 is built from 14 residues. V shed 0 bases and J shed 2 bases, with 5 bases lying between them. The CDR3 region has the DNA TGTGCCAGCAGCTTAGCGCAGGCTGGAAACACCATATATTTT. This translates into CASSLAQAGNTIYF.

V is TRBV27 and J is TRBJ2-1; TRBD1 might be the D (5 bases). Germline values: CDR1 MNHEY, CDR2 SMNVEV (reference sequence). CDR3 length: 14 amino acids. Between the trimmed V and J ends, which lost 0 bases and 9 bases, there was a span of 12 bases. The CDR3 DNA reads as TGTGCCAGCAGTTTATCGGGGCAGGTTGGTGAGCAGTTCTTC. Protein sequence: CASSLSGQVGEQFF.

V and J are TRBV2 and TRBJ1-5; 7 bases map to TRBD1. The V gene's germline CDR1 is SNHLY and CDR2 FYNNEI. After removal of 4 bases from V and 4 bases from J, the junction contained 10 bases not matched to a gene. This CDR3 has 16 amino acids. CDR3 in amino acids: CASSALGTAGNQPQHF. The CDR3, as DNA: TGTGCCAGCAGTGCCTTGGGGACAGCGGGTAATCAGCCCCAGCATTTT.

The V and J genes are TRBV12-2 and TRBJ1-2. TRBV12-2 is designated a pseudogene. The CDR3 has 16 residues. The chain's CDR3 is CASRLEGDLGGDGYTF. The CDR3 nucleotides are TGTGCAAGTCGCTTAGAGGGAGACCTCGGGGGAGATGGCTACACCTTC.

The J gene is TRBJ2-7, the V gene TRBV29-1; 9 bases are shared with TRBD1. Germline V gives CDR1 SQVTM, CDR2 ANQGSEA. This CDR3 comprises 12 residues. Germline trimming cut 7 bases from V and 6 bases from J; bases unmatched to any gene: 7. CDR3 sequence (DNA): TGCAGCGCCGGGACAGGGCTGGGCGAGCAGTACTTC. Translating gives CSAGTGLGEQYF.

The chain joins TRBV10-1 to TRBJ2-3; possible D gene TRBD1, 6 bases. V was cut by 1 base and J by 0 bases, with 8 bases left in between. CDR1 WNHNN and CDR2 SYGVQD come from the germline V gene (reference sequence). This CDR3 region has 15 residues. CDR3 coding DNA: TGCGCCAGCAGTGAGTTGGGGACAAGCACAGATACGCAGTATTTT. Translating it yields CASSELGTSTDTQYF.

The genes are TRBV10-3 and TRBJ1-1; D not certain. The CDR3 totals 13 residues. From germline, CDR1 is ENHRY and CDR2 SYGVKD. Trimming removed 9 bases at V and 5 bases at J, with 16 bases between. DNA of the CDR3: TGTGCCATTACAAAGGGAGCAATGACTGAAGCTTTCTTT. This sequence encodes CAITKGAMTEAFF.

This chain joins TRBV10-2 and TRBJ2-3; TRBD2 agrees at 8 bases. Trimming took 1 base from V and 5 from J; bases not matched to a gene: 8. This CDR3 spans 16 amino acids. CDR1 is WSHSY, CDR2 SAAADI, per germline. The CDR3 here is CASSEWRGAGKDTQYF. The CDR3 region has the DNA TGCGCCAGCAGTGAGTGGCGGGGGGCGGGTAAAGATACGCAGTATTTT.

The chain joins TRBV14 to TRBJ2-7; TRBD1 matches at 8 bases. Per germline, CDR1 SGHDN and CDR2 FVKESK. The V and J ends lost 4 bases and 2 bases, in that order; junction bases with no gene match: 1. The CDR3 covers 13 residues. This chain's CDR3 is CASSRTGPYEQYF. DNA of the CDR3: TGTGCCAGCAGCCGGACAGGGCCCTACGAGCAGTACTTC.

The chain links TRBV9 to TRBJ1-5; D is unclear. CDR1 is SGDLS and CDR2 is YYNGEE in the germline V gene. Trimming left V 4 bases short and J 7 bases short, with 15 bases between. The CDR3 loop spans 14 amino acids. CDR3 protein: CASSPRRGGQPQHF. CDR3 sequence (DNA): TGTGCCAGCAGCCCCCGGCGGGGAGGGCAGCCCCAGCATTTT.

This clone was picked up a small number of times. CDR3 in amino acids: CASSRGWGNQPQHF. The CDR3 DNA reads TGTGCCAGTTCCAGGGGATGGGGCAATCAGCCCCAGCATTTT. J is TRBJ1-5 and V is TRBV27; the D gene is possibly TRBD1 (6 bases). Trimming removed 9 bases from V and 2 bases from J, with 14 bases in between. The CDR3 consists of 14 residues. CDR1 and CDR2 (germline): MNHEY, SMNVEV (reference sequence).

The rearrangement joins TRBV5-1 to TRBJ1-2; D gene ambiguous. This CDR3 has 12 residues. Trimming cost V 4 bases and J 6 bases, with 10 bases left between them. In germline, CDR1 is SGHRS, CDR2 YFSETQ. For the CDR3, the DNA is TGCGCCAGCAGCCCCGAGGCCCATGGCTACACCTTC. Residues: CASSPEAHGYTF.

CDR3 loop: CASSVTDRVHEQYF. Here the CDR3 DNA reads TGTGCCAGCAGCGTAACGGACAGGGTCCACGAGCAGTACTTC. This rearrangement joins TRBV9 to TRBJ2-7, with 8 nucleotides matching TRBD1. Unmatched junction bases numbered 5, after V lost 1 base and J lost 5 bases. Looked up from germline, CDR1 is SGDLS and CDR2 is YYNGEE. The CDR3 runs 14 residues.

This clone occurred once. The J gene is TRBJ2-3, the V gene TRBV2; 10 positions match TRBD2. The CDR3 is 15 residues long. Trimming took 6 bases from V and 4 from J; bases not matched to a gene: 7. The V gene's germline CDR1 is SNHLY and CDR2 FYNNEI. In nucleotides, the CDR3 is TGTGCCAGCAGGGGAGGAGCGGGGGGGGCAGATACGCAGTATTTT. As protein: CASRGGAGGADTQYF.